These 18 T cell receptor beta chains were all obtained from the same sample, sequenced in a study of neurological immune-mediated disorders. TCRdb reprocessed the 5' RACE reads with MiXCR, giving one entry per CDR3 protein. The sample holds roughly 89,000 distinct CDR3 sequences; 2% to 3% are singletons and the top ten take about 1.1%. The sequencing sample was made of PBMCs. The origin of the receptors is a woman aged 25-40 years with multiple sclerosis.

This clonotype was recorded many times. The V gene is TRBV7-2, the J gene TRBJ2-7; D is unclear. Germline V CDR1 and CDR2: SGHTA, FQGNSA. With 2 bases removed from V and 0 bases from J, the gap between germline ends came to 8 bases. The CDR3 is made up of 14 amino acids. The CDR3 bases are TGTGCCAGCAGCTTATCCGGGCTCTCCTACGAGCAGTACTTC. Its protein product is CASSLSGLSYEQYF.

In this sample, this clonotype turned up many times. The chain links TRBV12-3 or TRBV12-4 to TRBJ2-1; 12 bases agree with TRBD2. There are 14 residues in the CDR3. Trimming at V came to 6 bases and at J to 8 bases, leaving 5 bases not matched to a gene. In nucleotides, the CDR3 is TGTGCCAGCAGCGTCCTAGCGGGAGGGGATGAGCAGTTCTTC. Its protein product is CASSVLAGGDEQFF.

This clonotype occurred many times. This chain links TRBV12-3 or TRBV12-4 with TRBJ2-1; the D gene is possibly TRBD1 (6 bases). Trimming removed 6 bases from V and 0 bases from J, with 15 bases in between. The CDR3 runs 16 residues. The CDR3: CASRGATGSSYNEQFF. CDR3 in DNA: TGTGCCAGCAGGGGGGCGACGGGCAGCTCCTACAATGAGCAGTTCTTC.

This clonotype came up many times. V gene TRBV20-1 combines with J gene TRBJ1-2; 7 bases match TRBD1. Germline V CDR1 and CDR2: DFQATT, SNEGSKA (reference sequence). With 2 bases clipped from V and 8 bases from J, the junction kept 8 bases outside the gene matches. The CDR3 totals 13 residues. Here the CDR3 reads CSARLTGESGYTF. The CDR3 coding sequence is TGCAGTGCTAGACTAACAGGGGAGAGCGGCTACACCTTC.

This clonotype was detected ten times or more. This chain joins TRBV12-5 and TRBJ2-5, with D possibly being TRBD1 (5 bases). The CDR3 length is 13 residues. Looked up from germline, CDR1 is LGHNT and CDR2 is FRNRAP. With 3 bases removed from V and 5 bases from J, the gap between germline ends came to 10 bases. DNA for the CDR3: TGTGCTAGTGGTTTTGACAGTGGGGAGACCCAGTACTTC. Its protein is CASGFDSGETQYF.

In its sample, this clonotype was seen a few times. This chain connects TRBV11-3 to TRBJ2-7; 8 bases match TRBD2. Germline lookup yields CDR1 SGHNT and CDR2 YENEEA. This CDR3 contains 15 residues. J was trimmed by 4 bases and V by 1 base; bases with no gene match: 6. The CDR3 coding sequence is TGTGCCAGCAGCTTAGTACTAGCGGAGCCTTACGAGCAGTACTTC. This codes for CASSLVLAEPYEQYF. The full variable domain, rest sourced from reference TRBV11-3 and TRBJ2-7, is EAGVVQSPRYKIIEKKQPVAFWCNPISGHNTLYWYLQNLGQGPELLIRYENEEAVDDSQLPKDRFSAERLKGVDSTLKIQPAELGDSAVYLCASSLVLAEPYEQYFGPGTRLTVT.

This clonotype came up many times. The chain uses TRBV29-1 and TRBJ1-1, with D possibly matching TRBD1 (6 bases). V dropped 4 bases and J dropped 0 bases, with 9 bases sitting between them. CDR1 SQVTM and CDR2 ANQGSEA come from the germline V gene. This CDR3 contains 13 residues. CDR3 nucleotide sequence: TGCAGCGTTGTACAGGGATTGAACACTGAAGCTTTCTTT. Translating it yields CSVVQGLNTEAFF.

This clonotype was counted many times. The gene calls are TRBV20-1 and TRBJ1-5; unclear D gene. The CDR3 length is 14 residues. Trimming took off 1 base at V and 2 bases at J, with 9 bases between the two ends. Per germline, CDR1 DFQATT and CDR2 SNEGSKA (reference sequence). CDR3 in amino acids: CSARVPRGNQPQHF. CDR3 nucleotide sequence: TGCAGTGCTAGAGTCCCGAGAGGCAATCAGCCCCAGCATTTT.

This clonotype has a handful of counts. The chain combines TRBV2 with TRBJ1-5; 9 nucleotides line up with TRBD1. Unmatched junction bases numbered 4, after V lost 6 bases and J lost 4 bases. The CDR3 covers 14 residues. Germline lookup yields CDR1 SNHLY and CDR2 FYNNEI. The CDR3 region is CASRGDRGNQPQHF. CDR3 nucleotide sequence: TGTGCCAGCAGGGGTGACAGGGGGAATCAGCCCCAGCATTTT. Together with reference TRBV2 and TRBJ1-5, the CDR3 gives the full variable domain: EPEVTQTPSHQVTQMGQEVILRCVPISNHLYFYWYRQILGQKVEFLVSFYNNEISEKSEIFDDQFSVERPDGSNFTLKIRSTKLEDSAMYFCASRGDRGNQPQHFGDGTRLSIL.

Turning to this clonotype: This could be a read error, since a much larger clone is one nucleotide away. The chain couples TRBV12-3 or TRBV12-4 to TRBJ2-7; possible D gene TRBD2, 6 bases. V dropped 7 bases and J dropped 2 bases, with 12 bases sitting between them. There are 13 residues in the CDR3. The CDR3 DNA is TGTGCCAGCAAGACGCGGGACGCCTACGAGCAGTACTTC. Translation: CASKTRDAYEQYF.

This sequence joins TRBV12-3 or TRBV12-4 and TRBJ2-1, with D perhaps matching TRBD2 (6 bases). The CDR3 contains 11 residues. The germline V and J ends were trimmed by 7 bases and 15 bases, with 16 bases remaining between them. CDR3: CASTSSVGVFF. CDR3 sequence (DNA): TGTGCCAGCACCTCTAGCGTGGGGGTGTTCTTC.

The sample holds many counts of this clonotype. V usage is TRBV10-3 and J usage is TRBJ2-7; 7 bases fit TRBD1. The CDR3 is 13 amino acids. CDR1 is ENHRY and CDR2 is SYGVKD in the germline V gene. V was clipped by 7 bases and J by 5 bases; unmatched bases: 8. The CDR3 loop reads CAIMLRQGDEQYF. CDR3 nucleotides: TGTGCCATCATGCTCCGACAGGGCGACGAGCAGTACTTC.

In this sample, this clonotype turned up many times. This sequence joins TRBV5-5 and TRBJ2-2, with TRBD2 matching over 9 bases. The CDR3 length is 13 residues. Germline CDR1 is SGHKS and CDR2 is YYEKEE (reference sequence). V lost 8 bases, J lost 3 bases, and 2 bases stayed unmatched. CDR3 loop: CASSGSDTGELFF. CDR3 bases: TGTGCCAGTAGCGGGAGTGACACCGGGGAGCTGTTTTTT.

This clonotype was observed at least ten times. This sequence joins TRBV9 and TRBJ2-6; TRBD1 is a possible D gene (5 bases). Germline CDR1 is SGDLS and CDR2 is YYNGEE. This CDR3 is built from 18 residues. With 5 bases removed from V and 0 bases from J, the gap between germline ends came to 18 bases. CDR3 bases: TGTGCCAGCAGTGAATTCGGCGACAGTTCCTCTGGGGCCAACGTCCTGACTTTC. Its translation: CASSEFGDSSSGANVLTF. Supplemented by reference TRBV9 and TRBJ2-6, the full variable domain reads DSGVTQTPKHLITATGQRVTLRCSPRSGDLSVYWYQQSLDQGLQFLIQYYNGEERAKGNILERFSAQQFPDLHSELNLSSLELGDSALYFCASSEFGDSSSGANVLTFGAGSRLTVL.

With regard to this clonotype: This sequence may be a read error, since a much larger clone differs from it by one base. V gene TRBV20-1 combines with J gene TRBJ1-5, with D uncertain. CDR3 length: 14 residues. Germline values: CDR1 DFQATT, CDR2 SNEGSKA (reference sequence). CDR3 nucleotides: TGCAGTGCTTTGGACCAACCCACCGGTCAGCACCAGCATTTT. Amino acid sequence: CSALDQPTGQHQHF.

This clonotype has at least ten counts. The V and J genes are TRBV19 and TRBJ1-5; D is unresolved. With 6 bases removed from V and 2 bases from J, the gap between germline ends came to 14 bases. The CDR3 has 15 residues. Germline V gene data show CDR1 as LNHDA and CDR2 as SQIVND (reference sequence). The CDR3 sequence: CASRGSGSGNQPQHF. The CDR3 bases are TGTGCCAGTAGGGGGAGCGGGTCGGGCAATCAGCCCCAGCATTTT.

A remark on this clonotype: This could be a read error, since a much larger clone is one nucleotide away. The chain couples TRBV11-2 to TRBJ2-3; no clear D gene. This CDR3 is 14 amino acids long. CDR1 and CDR2 (germline): SGHAT, FQNNGV. Trimming left V 5 bases short and J 5 bases short, with 14 bases between. CDR3 nucleotide sequence: TGTGCCAGCAGCCCCTACACCTTCATAGATACGCAGTATTTT. Its translation: CASSPYTFIDTQYF.

This clonotype was observed at least ten times. This chain connects TRBV5-1 to TRBJ2-1, with D maybe TRBD2 (5 bases). V was pared by 5 bases and J by 6 bases, with 12 bases between. The CDR3 covers 13 residues. The germline V gene has CDR1 SGHRS and CDR2 YFSETQ. The CDR3 region is CASSSLASNEQFF. CDR3 coding DNA: TGCGCCAGCAGTTCATTAGCGAGCAATGAGCAGTTCTTC.